This record concerns one T cell receptor (beta chain) sequence. The protocol was immunoSEQ multiplex PCR, while the TCRdb copy is restricted to in-frame clones and leaves out a portion. The table shows roughly 97,000 clones, with 80% to 90% occurring only once. The sample belongs to a study of OX40 agonist ivuxolimab in advanced cancers. Study details: In this cohort, patients received ivuxolimab, an agonistic anti-OX40 (CD134) antibody. Eligibility rules accepted prior anti-PD-1, anti-PD-L1 or anti-CTLA-4 therapy, and over 30% had some.

The CDR3 is 14 amino acids. The germline V gene has CDR1 GTSNPN and CDR2 SVGIG (reference sequence). V shed 7 bases and J 5 bases; nucleotides not matched to a gene: 8. The study sampled blood at baseline, cycle 4 day 1, and cycle 7 day 1. The specimen comprised CD4+ or CD8+ T cells sorted from blood, sampled in a trial of the OX40 agonist ivuxolimab. The clonotype comes from an adult with an advanced solid tumor such as melanoma, head and neck, liver or kidney cancer. V and J are TRBV30 and TRBJ1-1, with 12 positions matching TRBD1. CDR3 sequence: CASSRDRGQTEAFF. CDR3 DNA sequence: TGTGCCTCTTCTAGGGACAGGGGGCAGACTGAAGCTTTCTTT. The full variable domain, its missing parts supplied by reference TRBV30 and TRBJ1-1, is SQTIHQWPATLVQPVGSPLSLECTVEGTSNPNLYWYRQAAGRGLQLLFYSVGIGQISSEVPQNLSASRPQDRQFILSSKKLLLSDSGFYLCASSRDRGQTEAFFGQGTRLTVV.